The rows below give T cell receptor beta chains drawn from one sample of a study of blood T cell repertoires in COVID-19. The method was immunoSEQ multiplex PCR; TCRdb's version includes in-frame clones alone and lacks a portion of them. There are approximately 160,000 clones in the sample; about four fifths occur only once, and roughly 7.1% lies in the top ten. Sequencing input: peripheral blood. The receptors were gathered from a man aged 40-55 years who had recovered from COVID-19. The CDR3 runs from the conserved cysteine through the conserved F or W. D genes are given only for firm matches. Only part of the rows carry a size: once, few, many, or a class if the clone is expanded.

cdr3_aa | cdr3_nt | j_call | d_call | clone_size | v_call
CASSALAGGPHEQFF | TGTGCCAGCAGCGCACTAGCGGGAGGGCCCCATGAGCAGTTCTTC | TRBJ2-1 | TRBD2 | - | TRBV7-8
CASSSPGLGTTDTQYF | TGTGCCAGCAGCTCCCCGGGACTAGGGACCACAGATACGCAGTATTTT | TRBJ2-3 | TRBD2 | - | TRBV5-4
CASSLTDTPNSPLHF | TGTGCCAGCAGTTTAACGGACACACCCAATTCACCCCTCCACTTT | TRBJ1-6 | - | - | TRBV6-6
CASSQPPAGFSGELFF | TGCGCCAGCAGCCAACCCCCAGCGGGGTTTTCCGGGGAGCTGTTTTTT | TRBJ2-2 | TRBD2 | - | TRBV4-3
CASSLLGVKAYEQYF | TGTGCCAGCAGTTTATTGGGCGTAAAGGCCTACGAGCAGTACTTC | TRBJ2-7 | - | - | TRBV27
CATSRSDRVDPQHF | TGTGCCACCAGCAGATCAGACAGGGTCGATCCCCAGCATTTT | TRBJ1-5 | TRBD1 | - | TRBV15
CASSQQGILNEQFF | TGTGCCAGCAGTCAACAGGGAATTCTCAATGAGCAGTTCTTC | TRBJ2-1 | - | - | TRBV27
CASSYGEASTIYF | TGTGCCAGCAGTTATGGTGAGGCGAGCACCATATATTTT | TRBJ1-3 | - | - | TRBV6-5
CASSSGLGVEQFF | TGTGCCAGCAGCTCCGGACTAGGGGTTGAGCAGTTCTTC | TRBJ2-1 | TRBD2 | - | TRBV7-3
CASSLGQAETQYF | TGTGCCAGCAGCTTAGGCCAGGCGGAGACCCAGTACTTC | TRBJ2-5 | - | - | TRBV11-2
CATSDLGSRHNEQFF | TGTGCCACCAGTGACCTAGGGAGTCGGCACAATGAGCAGTTCTTC | TRBJ2-1 | - | - | TRBV24-1
CASSIGGRASEQYF | TGTGCCAGTAGTATAGGTGGGAGGGCATCCGAGCAGTACTTC | TRBJ2-7 | TRBD2 | - | TRBV19
CASSLTSGGANEQFF | TGCGCCAGCAGCCTCACTAGCGGGGGGGCCAATGAGCAGTTCTTC | TRBJ2-1 | TRBD2 | - | TRBV4-3
CAITDSGRDKNIQYF | TGTGCCATCACCGATAGCGGGAGGGACAAAAACATTCAGTACTTC | TRBJ2-4 | TRBD2 | - | TRBV10-3
CASSLSLRTEAFF | TGTGCCAGCAGTTTAAGTTTGCGTACTGAAGCTTTCTTT | TRBJ1-1 | - | few | TRBV12-3/TRBV12-4
CAISDGGGNNEQFF | TGTGCCATCAGTGATGGGGGCGGAAACAATGAGCAGTTCTTC | TRBJ2-1 | - | - | TRBV10-3
CASSGPLGRGGTDTQYF | TGTGCCAGCAGTGGGCCCCTAGGTAGGGGGGGGACAGATACGCAGTATTTT | TRBJ2-3 | - | - | TRBV6-2/TRBV6-3